This record looks at one T cell receptor beta chain sequence and its context. Its antigen remains unknown. The study ran its PCR with 60 Vbeta and 13 Jbeta primers. The table came from immunoSEQ multiplex PCR; TCRdb's copy has only in-frame clones and leaves some out. The table includes fewer than 75,000 clones, roughly four fifths detected once. Germline V gene lookup returns CDR1 MNHEY and CDR2 SVGAGI. This CDR3 has 15 amino acids. Trimming stripped 2 bases from V and 7 bases from J, with 15 bases between. The data belong to a study of cytomegalovirus exposure and HLA in healthy donors. Study-level findings and limits: Association with HLA alleles at 0.05 false discovery rate was found for some 18,000 TCR beta sequences in a later analysis. Rare sequences made up most TCRs, while some public TCRs were found in many donors.

V gene TRBV6-5 combines with J gene TRBJ2-1; possible D gene TRBD1, 6 bases. The clonotype was recovered from a man younger than 45 in good health and CMV-seronegative. The sequencing input was PBMCs. The DNA of the CDR3 is TGTGCCAGCAGTTACCTACCCAACAGGGTAAATGAGCAGTTCTTC. Translating it yields CASSYLPNRVNEQFF.